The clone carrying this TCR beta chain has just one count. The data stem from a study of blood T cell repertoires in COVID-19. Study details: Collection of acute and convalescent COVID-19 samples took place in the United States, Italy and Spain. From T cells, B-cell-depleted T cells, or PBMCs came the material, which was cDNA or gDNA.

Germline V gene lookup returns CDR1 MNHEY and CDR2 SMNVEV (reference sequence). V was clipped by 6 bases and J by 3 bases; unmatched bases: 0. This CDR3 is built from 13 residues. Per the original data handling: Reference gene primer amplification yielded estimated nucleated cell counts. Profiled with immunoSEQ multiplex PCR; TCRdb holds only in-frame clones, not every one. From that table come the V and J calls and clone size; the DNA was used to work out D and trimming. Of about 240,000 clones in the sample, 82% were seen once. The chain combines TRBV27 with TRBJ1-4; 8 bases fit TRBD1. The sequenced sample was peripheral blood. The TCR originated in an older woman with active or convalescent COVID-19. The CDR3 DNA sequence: TGTGCCAGCAGGGACAGGGCTAATGAAAAACTGTTTTTT. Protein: CASRDRANEKLFF.